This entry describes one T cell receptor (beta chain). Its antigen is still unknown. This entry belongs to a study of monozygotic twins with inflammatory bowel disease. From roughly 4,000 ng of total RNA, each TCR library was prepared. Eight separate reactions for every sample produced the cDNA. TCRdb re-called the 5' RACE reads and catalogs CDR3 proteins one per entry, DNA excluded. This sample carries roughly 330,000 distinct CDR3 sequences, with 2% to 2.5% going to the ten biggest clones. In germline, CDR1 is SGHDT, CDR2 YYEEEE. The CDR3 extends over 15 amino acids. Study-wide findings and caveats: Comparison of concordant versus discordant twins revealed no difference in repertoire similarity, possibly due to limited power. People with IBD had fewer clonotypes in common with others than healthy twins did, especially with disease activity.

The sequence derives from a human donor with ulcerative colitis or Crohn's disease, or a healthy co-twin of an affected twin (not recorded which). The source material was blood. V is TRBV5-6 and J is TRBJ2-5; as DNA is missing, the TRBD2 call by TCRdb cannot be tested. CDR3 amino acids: CASSSKLVLEETQYF.